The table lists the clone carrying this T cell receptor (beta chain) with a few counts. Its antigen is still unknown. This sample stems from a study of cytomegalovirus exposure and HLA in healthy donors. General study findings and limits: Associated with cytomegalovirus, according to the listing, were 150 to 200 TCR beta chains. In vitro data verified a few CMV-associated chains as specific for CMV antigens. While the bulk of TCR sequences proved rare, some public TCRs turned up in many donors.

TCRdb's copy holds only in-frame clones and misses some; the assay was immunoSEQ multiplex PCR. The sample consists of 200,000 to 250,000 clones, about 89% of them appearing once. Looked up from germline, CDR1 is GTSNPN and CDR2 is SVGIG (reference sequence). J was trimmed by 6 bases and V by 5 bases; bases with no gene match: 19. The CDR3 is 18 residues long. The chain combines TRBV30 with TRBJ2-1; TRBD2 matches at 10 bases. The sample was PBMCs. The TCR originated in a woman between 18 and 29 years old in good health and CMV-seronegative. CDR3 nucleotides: TGTGCCTGGCAATCAGGGCGAGCGGGAGGGCGTTCGGCCAATGAGCAGTTCTTC. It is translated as CAWQSGRAGGRSANEQFF.